This T cell receptor beta chain is from a study of early stage breast cancer tumors. The wider study: Most invasive tumors, about 75% of the 16, were ER+/PR+/HER2-. Seven to nine ER+/PR+/HER2- tumors were invasive ductal; a few were invasive lobular. Study-wide results and limits: Blood repertoires resembled normal breast more than tumor.

Clones were read by immunoSEQ multiplex PCR, and TCRdb kept only the in-frame ones, dropping some. The sample records tens of thousands of clones, about 80% being singletons. The CDR3 length is 15 residues. V trimming: 5 bases; J trimming: 9 bases; junction bases outside the gene matches: 12. The germline V gene encodes CDR1 PRHDT and CDR2 FYEKMQ (reference sequence). There are a few counts of this clone. Its antigen remains unidentified. Sequenced: blood. The chain recombines TRBV13 with TRBJ2-1; 8 bases are a match to TRBD2. The sequence came from a person in their thirties with breast cancer. The CDR3 nucleotides are TGTGCCAGCAGCCGACCGACGCGGGGGGCGGGTGAGCAGTTCTTC. It codes for CASSRPTRGAGEQFF.